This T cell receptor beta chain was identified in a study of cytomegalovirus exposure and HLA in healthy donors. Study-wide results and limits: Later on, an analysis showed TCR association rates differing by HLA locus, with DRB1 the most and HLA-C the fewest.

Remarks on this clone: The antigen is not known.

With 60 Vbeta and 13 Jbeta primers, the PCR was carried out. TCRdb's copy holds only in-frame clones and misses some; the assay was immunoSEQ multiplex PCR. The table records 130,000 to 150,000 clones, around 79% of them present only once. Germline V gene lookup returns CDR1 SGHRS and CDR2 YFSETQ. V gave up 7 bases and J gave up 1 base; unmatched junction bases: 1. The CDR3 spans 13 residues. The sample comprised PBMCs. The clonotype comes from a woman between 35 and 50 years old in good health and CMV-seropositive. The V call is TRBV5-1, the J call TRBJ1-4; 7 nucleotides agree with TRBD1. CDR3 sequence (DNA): TGCGCCAGCCGGGACAGAACTAATGAAAAACTGTTTTTT. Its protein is CASRDRTNEKLFF.